The clone carrying this T cell receptor beta chain was found a few times. The data are from a study of identical twins. Germline V gives CDR1 MNHEY, CDR2 SMNVEV (reference sequence). CDR3 length: 19 amino acids. Losses at the gene ends were 4 bases for V and 0 bases for J; bases not matched to a gene: 15. TCRdb used MiXCR to reprocess the 5' RACE reads, holding one entry per CDR3 protein. The table shows about 220,000 distinct CDR3 sequences, with around 10% occurring only once. This receptor was identified in a young woman in good health. Sequencing used memory (CD45RO+) T cells sorted from blood. The V call is TRBV27, the J call TRBJ2-1, with 7 nucleotides matching TRBD1. The CDR3 DNA sequence: TGTGCCAGCAGTTCCGCCACCGGGACAGCGCCGAGCTCCTACAATGAGCAGTTCTTC. It encodes CASSSATGTAPSSYNEQFF.